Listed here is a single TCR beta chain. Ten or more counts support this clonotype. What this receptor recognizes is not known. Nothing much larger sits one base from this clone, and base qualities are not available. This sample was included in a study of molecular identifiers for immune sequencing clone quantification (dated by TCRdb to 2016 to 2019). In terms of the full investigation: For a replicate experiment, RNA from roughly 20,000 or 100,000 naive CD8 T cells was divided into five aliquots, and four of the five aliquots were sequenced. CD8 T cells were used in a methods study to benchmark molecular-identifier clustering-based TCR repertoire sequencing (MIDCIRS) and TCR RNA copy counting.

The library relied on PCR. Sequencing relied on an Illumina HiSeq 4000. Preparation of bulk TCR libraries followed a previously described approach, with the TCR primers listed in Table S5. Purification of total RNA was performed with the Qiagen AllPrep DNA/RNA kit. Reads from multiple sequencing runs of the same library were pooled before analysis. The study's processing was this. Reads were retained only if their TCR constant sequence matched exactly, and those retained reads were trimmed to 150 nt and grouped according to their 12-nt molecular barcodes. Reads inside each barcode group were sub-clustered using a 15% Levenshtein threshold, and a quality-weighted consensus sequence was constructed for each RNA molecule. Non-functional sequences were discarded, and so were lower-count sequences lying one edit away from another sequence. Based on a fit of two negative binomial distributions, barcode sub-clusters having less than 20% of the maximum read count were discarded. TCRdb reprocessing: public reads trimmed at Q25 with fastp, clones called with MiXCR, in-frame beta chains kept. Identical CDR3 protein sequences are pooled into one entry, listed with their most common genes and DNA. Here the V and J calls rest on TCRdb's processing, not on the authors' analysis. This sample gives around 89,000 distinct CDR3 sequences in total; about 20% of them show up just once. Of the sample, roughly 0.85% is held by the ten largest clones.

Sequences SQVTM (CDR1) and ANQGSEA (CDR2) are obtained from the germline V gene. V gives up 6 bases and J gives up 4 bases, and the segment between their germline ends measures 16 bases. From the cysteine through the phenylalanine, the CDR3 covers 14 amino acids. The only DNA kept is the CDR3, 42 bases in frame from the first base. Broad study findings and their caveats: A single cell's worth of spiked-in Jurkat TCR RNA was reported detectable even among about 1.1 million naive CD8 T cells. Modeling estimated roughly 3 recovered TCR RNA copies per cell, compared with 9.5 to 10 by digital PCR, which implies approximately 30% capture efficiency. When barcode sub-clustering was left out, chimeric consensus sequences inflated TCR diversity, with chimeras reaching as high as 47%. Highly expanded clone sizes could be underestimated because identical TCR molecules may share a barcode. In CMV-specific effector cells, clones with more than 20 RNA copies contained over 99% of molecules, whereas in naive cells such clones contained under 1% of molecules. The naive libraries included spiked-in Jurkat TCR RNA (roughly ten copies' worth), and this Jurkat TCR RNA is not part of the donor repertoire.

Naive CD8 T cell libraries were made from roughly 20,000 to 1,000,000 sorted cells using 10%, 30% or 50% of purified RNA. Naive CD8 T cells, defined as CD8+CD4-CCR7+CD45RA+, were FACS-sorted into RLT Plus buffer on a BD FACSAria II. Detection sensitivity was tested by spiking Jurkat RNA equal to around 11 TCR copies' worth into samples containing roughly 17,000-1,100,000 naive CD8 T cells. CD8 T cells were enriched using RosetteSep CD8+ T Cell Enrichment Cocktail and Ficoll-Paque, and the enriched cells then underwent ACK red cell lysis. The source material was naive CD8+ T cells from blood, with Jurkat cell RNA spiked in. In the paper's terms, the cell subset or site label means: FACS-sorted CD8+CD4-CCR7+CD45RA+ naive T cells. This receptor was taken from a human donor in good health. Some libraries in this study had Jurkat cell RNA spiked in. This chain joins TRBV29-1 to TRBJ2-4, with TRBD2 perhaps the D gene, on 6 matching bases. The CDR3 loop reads CSVGEMGLKNIQYF. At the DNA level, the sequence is TGCAGCGTGGGAGAGATGGGACTTAAAAACATTCAGTACTTC.